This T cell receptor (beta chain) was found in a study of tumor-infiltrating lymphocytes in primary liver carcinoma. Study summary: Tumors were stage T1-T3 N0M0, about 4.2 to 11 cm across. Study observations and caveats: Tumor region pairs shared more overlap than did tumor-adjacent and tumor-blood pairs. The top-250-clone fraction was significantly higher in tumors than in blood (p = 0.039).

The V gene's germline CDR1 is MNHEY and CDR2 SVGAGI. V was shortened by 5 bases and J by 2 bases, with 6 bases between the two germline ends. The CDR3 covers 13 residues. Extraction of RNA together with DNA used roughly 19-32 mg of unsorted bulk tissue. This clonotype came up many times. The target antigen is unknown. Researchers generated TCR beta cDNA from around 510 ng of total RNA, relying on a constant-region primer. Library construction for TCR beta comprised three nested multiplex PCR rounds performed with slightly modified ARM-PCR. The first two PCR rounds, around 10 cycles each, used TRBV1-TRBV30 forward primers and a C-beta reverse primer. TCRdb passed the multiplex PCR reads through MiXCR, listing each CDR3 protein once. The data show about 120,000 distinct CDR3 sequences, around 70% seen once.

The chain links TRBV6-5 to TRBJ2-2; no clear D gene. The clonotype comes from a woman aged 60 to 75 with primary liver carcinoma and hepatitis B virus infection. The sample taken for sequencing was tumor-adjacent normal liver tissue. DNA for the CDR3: TGTGCCAGCAGTCTAGTTAACACCGGGGAGCTGTTTTTT. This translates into CASSLVNTGELFF.